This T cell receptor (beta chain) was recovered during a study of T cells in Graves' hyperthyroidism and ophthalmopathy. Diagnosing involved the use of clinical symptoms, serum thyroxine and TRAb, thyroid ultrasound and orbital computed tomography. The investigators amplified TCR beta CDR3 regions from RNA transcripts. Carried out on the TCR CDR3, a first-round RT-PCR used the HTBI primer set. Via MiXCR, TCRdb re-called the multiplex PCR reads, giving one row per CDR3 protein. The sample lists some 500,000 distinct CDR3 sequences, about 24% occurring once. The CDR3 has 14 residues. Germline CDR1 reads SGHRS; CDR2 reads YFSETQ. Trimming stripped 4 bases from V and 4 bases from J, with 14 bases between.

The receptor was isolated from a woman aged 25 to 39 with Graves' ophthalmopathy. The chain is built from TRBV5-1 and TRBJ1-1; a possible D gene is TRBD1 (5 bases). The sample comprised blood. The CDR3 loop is CASSGGVRATEAFF. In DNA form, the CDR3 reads TGCGCCAGCAGCGGCGGGGTCAGGGCCACTGAAGCTTTCTTT.